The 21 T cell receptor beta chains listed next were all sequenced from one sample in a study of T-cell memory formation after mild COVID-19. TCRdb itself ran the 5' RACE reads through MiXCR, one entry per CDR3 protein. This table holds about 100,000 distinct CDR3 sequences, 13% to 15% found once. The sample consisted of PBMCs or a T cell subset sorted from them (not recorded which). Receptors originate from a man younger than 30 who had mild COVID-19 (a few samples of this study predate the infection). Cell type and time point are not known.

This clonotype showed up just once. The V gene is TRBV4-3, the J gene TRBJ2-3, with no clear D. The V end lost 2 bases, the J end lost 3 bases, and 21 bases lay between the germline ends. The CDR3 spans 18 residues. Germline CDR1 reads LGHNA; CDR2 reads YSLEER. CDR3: CASSQRYAETKPTDTQYF. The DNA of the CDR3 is TGCGCCAGCAGCCAACGGTACGCCGAAACTAAACCGACAGATACGCAGTATTTT.

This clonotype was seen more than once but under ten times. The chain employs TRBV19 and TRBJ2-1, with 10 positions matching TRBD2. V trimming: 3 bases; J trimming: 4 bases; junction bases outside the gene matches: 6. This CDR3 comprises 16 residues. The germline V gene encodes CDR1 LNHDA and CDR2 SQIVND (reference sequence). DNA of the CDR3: TGTGCCAGTAGTATGGAAAGCGGGGGGGCTTACAATGAGCAGTTCTTC. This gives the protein CASSMESGGAYNEQFF.

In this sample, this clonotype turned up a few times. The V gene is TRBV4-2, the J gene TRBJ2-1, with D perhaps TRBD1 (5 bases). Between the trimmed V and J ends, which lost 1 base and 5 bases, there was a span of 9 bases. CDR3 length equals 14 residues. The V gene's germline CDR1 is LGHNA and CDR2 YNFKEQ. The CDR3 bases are TGTGCCAGCAGCCAAGGTGACAGCAACAATGAGCAGTTCTTC. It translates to CASSQGDSNNEQFF.

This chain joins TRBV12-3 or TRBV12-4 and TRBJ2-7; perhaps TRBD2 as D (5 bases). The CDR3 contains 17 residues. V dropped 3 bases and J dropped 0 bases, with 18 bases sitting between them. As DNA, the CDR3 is TGTGCCAGCAGTTTTGGGAGTCGCAGGCTGTACTCCTACGAGCAGTACTTC. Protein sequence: CASSFGSRRLYSYEQYF.

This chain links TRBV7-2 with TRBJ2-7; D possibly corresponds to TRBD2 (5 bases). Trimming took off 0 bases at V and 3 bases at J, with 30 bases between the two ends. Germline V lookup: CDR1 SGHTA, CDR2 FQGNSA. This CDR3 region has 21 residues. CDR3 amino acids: CASSLAVGFWRYLGSYYEQYF. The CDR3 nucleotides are TGTGCCAGCAGCTTAGCGGTTGGATTCTGGAGGTATTTGGGGAGCTACTACGAGCAGTACTTC.

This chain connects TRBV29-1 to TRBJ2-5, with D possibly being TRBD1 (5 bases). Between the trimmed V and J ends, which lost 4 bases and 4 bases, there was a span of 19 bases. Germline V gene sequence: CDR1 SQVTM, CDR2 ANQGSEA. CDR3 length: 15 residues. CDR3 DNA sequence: TGCAGCGTTGGAGTAGTAGGGGTTTTAAGAGAGACCCAGTACTTC. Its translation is CSVGVVGVLRETQYF.

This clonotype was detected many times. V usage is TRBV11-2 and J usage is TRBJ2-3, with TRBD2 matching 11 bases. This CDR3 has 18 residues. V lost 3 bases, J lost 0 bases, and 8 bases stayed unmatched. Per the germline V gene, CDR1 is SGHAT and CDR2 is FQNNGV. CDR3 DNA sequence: TGTGCCAGCAGCTTTATGGTAGCGGGGGGGCCCAGCACAGATACGCAGTATTTT. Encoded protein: CASSFMVAGGPSTDTQYF.

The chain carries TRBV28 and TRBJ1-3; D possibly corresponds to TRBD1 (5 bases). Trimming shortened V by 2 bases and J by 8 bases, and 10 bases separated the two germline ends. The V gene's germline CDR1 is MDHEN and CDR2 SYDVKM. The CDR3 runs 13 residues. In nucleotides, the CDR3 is TGTGCCAGCAGTTTAGACGGGGGTTACACCATATATTTT. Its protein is CASSLDGGYTIYF.

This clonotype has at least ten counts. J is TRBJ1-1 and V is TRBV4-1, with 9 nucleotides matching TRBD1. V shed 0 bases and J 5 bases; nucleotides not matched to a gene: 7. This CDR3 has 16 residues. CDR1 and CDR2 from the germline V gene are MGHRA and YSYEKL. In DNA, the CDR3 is TGCGCCAGCAGCCAAGAGAAGGGGACAGGGTGGACTGAAGCTTTCTTT. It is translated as CASSQEKGTGWTEAFF.

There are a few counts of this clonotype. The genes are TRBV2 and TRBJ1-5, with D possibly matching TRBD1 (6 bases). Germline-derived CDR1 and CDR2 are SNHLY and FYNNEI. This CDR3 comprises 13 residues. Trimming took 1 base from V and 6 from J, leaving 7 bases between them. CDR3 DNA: TGTGCCAGCAGTGAAGGAGGGGGTCAGCCCCAGCATTTT. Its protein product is CASSEGGGQPQHF.

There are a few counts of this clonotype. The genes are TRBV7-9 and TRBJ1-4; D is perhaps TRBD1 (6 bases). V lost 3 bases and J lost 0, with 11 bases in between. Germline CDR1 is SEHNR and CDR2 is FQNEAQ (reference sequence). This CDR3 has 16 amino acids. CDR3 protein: CASSFNRAATNEKLFF. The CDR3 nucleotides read TGTGCCAGCAGCTTTAACAGGGCTGCAACTAATGAAAAACTGTTTTTT.

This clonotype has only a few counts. The DNA for the CDR3 is TGCGCCAGCAGCTCGCCGCTACAGGGGGACTATGGCTACACCTTC. This gives the protein CASSSPLQGDYGYTF. V gene TRBV5-1 combines with J gene TRBJ1-2, with TRBD1 matching over 8 bases. CDR1 SGHRS and CDR2 YFSETQ come from the germline V gene. The CDR3 loop spans 15 amino acids. With V trimmed by 3 bases and J by 3 bases, 7 bases remained unmatched.

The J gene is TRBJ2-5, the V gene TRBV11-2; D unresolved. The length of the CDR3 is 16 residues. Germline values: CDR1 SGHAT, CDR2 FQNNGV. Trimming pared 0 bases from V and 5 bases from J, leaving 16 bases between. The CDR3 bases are TGTGCCAGCAGCTTAGATCGCTTGACGGATCGGGAGACCCAGTACTTC. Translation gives CASSLDRLTDRETQYF. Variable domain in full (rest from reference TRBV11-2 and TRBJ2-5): EAGVAQSPRYKIIEKRQSVAFWCNPISGHATLYWYQQILGQGPKLLIQFQNNGVVDDSQLPKDRFSAERLKGVDSTLKIQPAKLEDSAVYLCASSLDRLTDRETQYFGPGTRLLVL.

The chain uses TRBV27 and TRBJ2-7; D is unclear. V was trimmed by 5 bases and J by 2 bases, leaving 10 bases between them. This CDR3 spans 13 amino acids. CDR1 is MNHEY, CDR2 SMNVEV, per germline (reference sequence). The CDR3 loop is CASSPSHAYEQYF. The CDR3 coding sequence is TGTGCCAGCAGTCCGAGTCATGCCTACGAGCAGTACTTC.

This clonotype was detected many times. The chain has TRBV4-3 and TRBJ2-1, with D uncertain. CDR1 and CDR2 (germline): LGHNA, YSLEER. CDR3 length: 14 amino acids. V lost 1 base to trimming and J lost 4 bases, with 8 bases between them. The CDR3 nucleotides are TGCGCCAGCAGCCAAGGGATAGGGTACAATGAGCAGTTCTTC. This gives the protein CASSQGIGYNEQFF.

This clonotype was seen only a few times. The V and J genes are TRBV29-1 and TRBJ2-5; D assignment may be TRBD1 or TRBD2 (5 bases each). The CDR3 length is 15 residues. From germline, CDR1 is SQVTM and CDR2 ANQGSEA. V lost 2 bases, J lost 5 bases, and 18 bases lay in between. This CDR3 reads CSVELSWDLEETQYF. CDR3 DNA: TGCAGCGTTGAACTATCCTGGGACCTGGAGGAGACCCAGTACTTC. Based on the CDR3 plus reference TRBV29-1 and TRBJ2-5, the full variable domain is SAVISQKPSRDICQRGTSLTIQCQVDSQVTMMFWYRQQPGQSLTLIATANQGSEATYESGFVIDKFPISRPNLTFSTLTVSNMSPEDSSIYLCSVELSWDLEETQYFGPGTRLLVL.

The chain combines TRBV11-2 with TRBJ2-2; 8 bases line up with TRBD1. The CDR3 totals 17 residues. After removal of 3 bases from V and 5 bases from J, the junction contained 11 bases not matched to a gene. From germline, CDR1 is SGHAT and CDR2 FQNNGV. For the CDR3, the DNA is TGTGCCAGCAGCTTGCTCCCCGGACAGGGTAGGACCGGGGAGCTGTTTTTT. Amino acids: CASSLLPGQGRTGELFF.

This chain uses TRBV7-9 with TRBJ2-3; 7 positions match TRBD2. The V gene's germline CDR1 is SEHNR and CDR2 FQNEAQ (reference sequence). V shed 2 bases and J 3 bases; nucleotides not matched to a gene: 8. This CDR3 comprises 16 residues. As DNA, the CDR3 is TGTGCCAGCAGCTTATGGGGTGGGACTACTACAGATACGCAGTATTTT. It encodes CASSLWGGTTTDTQYF.

For the CDR3, the DNA is TGTGCCAGCAGACAGGGGTTGAACACTGAAGCTTTCTTT. It encodes CASRQGLNTEAFF. The gene calls are TRBV6-5 and TRBJ1-1; TRBD1 agrees at 7 bases. This CDR3 has 13 residues. V lost 6 bases to trimming and J lost 0 bases; unmatched junction nucleotides: 1. Germline assignment: CDR1 MNHEY and CDR2 SVGAGI.

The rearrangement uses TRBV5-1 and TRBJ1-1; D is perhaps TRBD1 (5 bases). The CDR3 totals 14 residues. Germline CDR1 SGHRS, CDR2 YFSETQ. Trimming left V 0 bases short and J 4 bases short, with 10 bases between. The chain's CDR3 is CASSLAGTATEAFF. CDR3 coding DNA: TGCGCCAGCAGCTTGGCCGGGACGGCCACTGAAGCTTTCTTT.

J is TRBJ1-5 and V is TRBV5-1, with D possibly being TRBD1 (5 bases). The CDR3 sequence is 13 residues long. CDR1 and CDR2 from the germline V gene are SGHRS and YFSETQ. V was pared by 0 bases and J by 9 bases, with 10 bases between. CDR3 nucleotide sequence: TGCGCCAGCAGCTTGGAGGGGAGGAGGCCCCAGCATTTT. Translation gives CASSLEGRRPQHF.